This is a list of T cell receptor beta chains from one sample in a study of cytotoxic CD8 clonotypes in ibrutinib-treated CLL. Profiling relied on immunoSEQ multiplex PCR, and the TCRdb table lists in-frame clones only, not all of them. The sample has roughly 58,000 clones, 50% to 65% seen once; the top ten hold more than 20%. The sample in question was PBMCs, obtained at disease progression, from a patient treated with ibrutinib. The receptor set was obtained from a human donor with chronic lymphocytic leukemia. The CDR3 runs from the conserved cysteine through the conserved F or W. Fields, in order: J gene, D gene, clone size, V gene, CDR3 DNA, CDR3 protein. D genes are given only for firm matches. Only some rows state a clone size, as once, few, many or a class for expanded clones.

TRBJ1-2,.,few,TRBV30,TGTGCCCGTACCCCACAGGGCTCCATGAAGTATGGCTACACCTTC,CARTPQGSMKYGYTF
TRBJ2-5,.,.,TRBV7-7,TGTGCCAGCAGCCCCTCGACAGTCCGGGAGACCCAGTACTTC,CASSPSTVRETQYF
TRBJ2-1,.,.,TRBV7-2,TGTGCCAGCAGCACGAGAGGGGGGGTCACCTACAATGAGCAGTTCTTC,CASSTRGGVTYNEQFF
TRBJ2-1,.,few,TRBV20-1,TGCAGTGCTAAGGGGAATGAGCAGTTCTTC,CSAKGNEQFF
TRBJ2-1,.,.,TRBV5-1,TGCGCCAGCAGCTTGGGCGGTAGGGAAGTTGAGCAGTTCTTC,CASSLGGREVEQFF
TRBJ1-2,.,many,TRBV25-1,TGTGCCAGCAGGCGGTATGGCTACACCTTC,CASRRYGYTF
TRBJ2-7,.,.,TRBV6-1,TGTGCCAGCAGTGATCCAGGACCCTACTACGAGCAGTACTTC,CASSDPGPYYEQYF
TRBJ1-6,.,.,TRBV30,TGTGCCTGGACAGGGGATAATTCACCCCTCCACTTT,CAWTGDNSPLHF
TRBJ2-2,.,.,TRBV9,TGTGCCAGCAGCGTAGTCTCCCTGCTACCCGGGGAGCTGTTTTTT,CASSVVSLLPGELFF
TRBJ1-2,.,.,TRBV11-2,TGTGCCAGCAGCTTGGGGCCTCGGTATGGCTACACCTTC,CASSLGPRYGYTF
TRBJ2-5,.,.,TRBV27,TGTGCCAGCAGTTCGGACCCCATGGGGGCGGGCCCACAATCCCCCTTAGGGGAAGAGACCCAGTACTTC,CASSSDPMGAGPQSPLGEETQYF
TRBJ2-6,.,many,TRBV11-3,TGTGCCAGCAGCTTAGGTATGGCCGGGGCCAACGTCCTGACTTTC,CASSLGMAGANVLTF
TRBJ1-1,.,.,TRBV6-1,TGTGCCAGCAGTGAATTAGTCAGGTACGGTGAAGCTTTCTTT,CASSELVRYGEAFF
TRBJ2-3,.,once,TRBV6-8,TGTGCCAGCACCTCAGGGGTAACTGGCTGGGAGGATCGCACAGATACGCAGTATTTT,CASTSGVTGWEDRTDTQYF
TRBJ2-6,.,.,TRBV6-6,TGTGCCAGCATGGATCGCTCTGGGGCCAACGTCCTGACTTTC,CASMDRSGANVLTF
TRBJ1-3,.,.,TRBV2,TGTGCCAGCAGTGGGGACACTGGAAACACCATATATTTT,CASSGDTGNTIYF
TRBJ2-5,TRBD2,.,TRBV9,TGTGCCAGCAGCGTAACTAGCGGCCCCCAAGAGACCCAGTACTTC,CASSVTSGPQETQYF
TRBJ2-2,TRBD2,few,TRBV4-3,TGCGCCAGCAGCCAAGATCGGGCGGGAGGGCCCGGGGAGCTGTTTTTT,CASSQDRAGGPGELFF
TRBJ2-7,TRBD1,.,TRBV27,TGTGCCAGCAGTCCCGACGTACCGGGACAGGGGCCCTACGAGCAGTACTTC,CASSPDVPGQGPYEQYF
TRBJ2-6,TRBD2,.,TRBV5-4,TGTGCCAGCAGCCCTTTTCGGGAGGCTGGGGCCAACGTCCTGACTTTC,CASSPFREAGANVLTF
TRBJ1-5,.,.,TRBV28,TGTGCCAGCACCTCGAATAAATGGGGTAATCAGCCCCAGCATTTT,CASTSNKWGNQPQHF
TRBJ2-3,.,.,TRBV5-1,TGCGCCAGCAGCCCCGGCCCTGGCGGGGAAGCAGATACGCAGTATTTT,CASSPGPGGEADTQYF
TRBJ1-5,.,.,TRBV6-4,TGTGCCAGCAGTGATGTGGCAGGCAGCAATCAGCCCCAGCATTTT,CASSDVAGSNQPQHF
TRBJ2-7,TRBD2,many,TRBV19,TGTGCCAGTAGTCTGACTAGCGGGAGTGAGCAGTACTTC,CASSLTSGSEQYF
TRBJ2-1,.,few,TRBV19,TGTGCCAGTAGTACGGGGCGGGGACCCCAGCAGTTCTTC,CASSTGRGPQQFF
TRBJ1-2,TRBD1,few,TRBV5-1,TGCGCCAGCAGCGTAACGACCGGGACAGAGTATGGCTACACCTTC,CASSVTTGTEYGYTF
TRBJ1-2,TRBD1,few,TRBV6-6,TGTGCCAGCAGTTTCCCCACAGGGGGCGACTATGGCTACACCTTC,CASSFPTGGDYGYTF
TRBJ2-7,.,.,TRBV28,TGTGCCAGCACGAACCCCTACGAGCAGTACTTC,CASTNPYEQYF
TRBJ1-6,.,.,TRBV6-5,TGTGCCAGCAGTTATGGCGGATTCAAGTATAATTCACCCCTCCACTTT,CASSYGGFKYNSPLHF
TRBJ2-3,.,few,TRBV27,TGTGCCAGCAGTACGGGACTTAGCACAGATACGCAGTATTTT,CASSTGLSTDTQYF
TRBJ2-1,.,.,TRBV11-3,TGTGCCAGCAGCTTAGGGACGGACATAAATGAGCAGTTCTTC,CASSLGTDINEQFF
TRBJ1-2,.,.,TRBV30,TGTGCCTGGAGGGGGGAAAGCACGGCGGATGGCTACACCTTC,CAWRGESTADGYTF
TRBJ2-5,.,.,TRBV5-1,TGCGCCAGCAGCCGGGCAACAGACCAAGAGACCCAGTACTTC,CASSRATDQETQYF
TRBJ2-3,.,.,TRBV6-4,TGTGCCAGCGCACAGGGTGAGACCACAGATACGCAGTATTTT,CASAQGETTDTQYF
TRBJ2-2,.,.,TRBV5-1,TGCGCCAGCCGTACGAACACCGGGGAGCTGTTTTTT,CASRTNTGELFF
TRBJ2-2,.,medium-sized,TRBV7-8,TGTGCCAGCAGCTTAGTTGGGAGCACCGGGGAGCTGTTTTTT,CASSLVGSTGELFF
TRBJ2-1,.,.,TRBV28,TGTGCCAGCAGTTTAGTGCTAAACGCCCTCTACAATGAGCAGTTCTTC,CASSLVLNALYNEQFF
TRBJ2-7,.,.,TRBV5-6,TGTGCCAGCAGCTTGCGCGGCCCCAATACAGGGCGACTCGGGCAGTACTTC,CASSLRGPNTGRLGQYF
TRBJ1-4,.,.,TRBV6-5,TGTGCCAGCAGTTACTCGGGGACTCAAAAACTGTTTTTT,CASSYSGTQKLFF
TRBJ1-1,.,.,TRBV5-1,TGCGCCAGCAGTCCGACGGGCCGGGTGAACACTGAAGCTTTCTTT,CASSPTGRVNTEAFF
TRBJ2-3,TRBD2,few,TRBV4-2,TGTGCCAGCAGCCTAACTAGCGAAGATACGCAGTATTTT,CASSLTSEDTQYF
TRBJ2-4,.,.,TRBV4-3,TGCGCCAGCAGCCAAGTAATTGGCCACCCCCAAAACATTCAGTACTTC,CASSQVIGHPQNIQYF
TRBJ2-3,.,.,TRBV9,TGTGCCAGCAGCGTGATAACAGGGAGGGCGACAGATACGCAGTATTTT,CASSVITGRATDTQYF
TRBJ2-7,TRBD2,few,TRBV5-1,TGCGCCAGCAGCTCCCAGACTAGCGGGACCACGCGGCAGTACTTC,CASSSQTSGTTRQYF
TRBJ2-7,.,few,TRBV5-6,TGTGCCAGCAGCTTGGACTTACGTGCGCAGTACTTC,CASSLDLRAQYF
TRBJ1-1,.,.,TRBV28,TGTGCCAGCAGTTTATTGAGGGGAATGAACACTGAAGCTTTCTTT,CASSLLRGMNTEAFF
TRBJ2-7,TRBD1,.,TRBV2,TGTGCCAGCAACAGGGGGCCCCACGAGCAGTACTTC,CASNRGPHEQYF